The following is a T cell receptor (beta chain) sequence with its context. Authors' data handling: Amplifying reference gene primers gave estimates of nucleated cell counts. The protocol was immunoSEQ multiplex PCR, while the TCRdb copy is restricted to in-frame clones and leaves out a portion. Clone size and V and J calls were adopted from that table, with D and trimming inferred from the DNA. The table records 250,000 to 350,000 clones, approximately 90% of them present only once. The sample originates from a study of blood T cell repertoires in COVID-19. The overall study: The United States, Italy and Spain supplied acute and convalescent COVID-19 samples. From T cells, B-cell-depleted T cells, or PBMCs came the material, which was cDNA or gDNA.

In germline, CDR1 is SNHLY, CDR2 FYNNEI. CDR3 length: 13 residues. The V end was cut by 9 bases, the J end by 0 bases, with 11 bases between. What was sequenced was peripheral blood. This sequence originates from a woman in her twenties or thirties with active or convalescent COVID-19. The rearrangement links TRBV2 to TRBJ1-1; D remains ambiguous. CDR3 region: CASLAYMNTEAFF. DNA for the CDR3: TGTGCCAGTCTTGCATACATGAACACTGAAGCTTTCTTT.